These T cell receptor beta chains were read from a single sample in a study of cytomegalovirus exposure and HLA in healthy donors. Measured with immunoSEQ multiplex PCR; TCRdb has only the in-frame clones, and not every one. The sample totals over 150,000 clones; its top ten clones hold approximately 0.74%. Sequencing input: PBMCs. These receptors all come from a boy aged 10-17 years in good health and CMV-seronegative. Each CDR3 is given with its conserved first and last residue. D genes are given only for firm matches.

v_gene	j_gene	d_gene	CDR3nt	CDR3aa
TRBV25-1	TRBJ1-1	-	TGTGCCAGCAGTGACCCATTTGCTGAAGCTTTCTTT	CASSDPFAEAFF
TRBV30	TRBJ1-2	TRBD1	TGTGCCGGGACAGCCAACCAACTAGCTAACTATGGCTACACCTTC	CAGTANQLANYGYTF
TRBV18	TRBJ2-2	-	TGTGCCAGCTCACCGGGCACTAGCAGCCCCACCGGGGAGCTGTTTTTT	CASSPGTSSPTGELFF
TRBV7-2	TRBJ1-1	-	TGTGCCAGCAGCTACAGACAGACCCTGAACACTGAAGCTTTCTTT	CASSYRQTLNTEAFF
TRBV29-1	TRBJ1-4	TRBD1	TGCAGCGTTTGGCAGGGGGATGAAAAACTGTTTTTT	CSVWQGDEKLFF
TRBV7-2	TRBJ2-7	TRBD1	TGTGCCAGCAGCCCAATCAGGGGGAGGACAGGGGTAATCTACGAGCAGTACTTC	CASSPIRGRTGVIYEQYF
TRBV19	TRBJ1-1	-	TGTGCCAGTAGTATCGGACGACTCCCGGGGGCTGAAGCTTTCTTT	CASSIGRLPGAEAFF
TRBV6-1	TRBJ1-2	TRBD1	TGTGCCAGCAGTGCAGGGGGAGACGGCTACACCTTC	CASSAGGDGYTF
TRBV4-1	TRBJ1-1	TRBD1	TGCGCCAGCAGCCAAGGGGGCCTCCGGGACAGCGAAAAAGCTTTCTTT	CASSQGGLRDSEKAFF
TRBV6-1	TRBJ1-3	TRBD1	TGTGCCAGCAGTGCCCGGGACAGGGGCGGAAACACCATATATTTT	CASSARDRGGNTIYF
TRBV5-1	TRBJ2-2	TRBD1	TGCGCCAGCAGCTTGGGACAGGGGGCCCGGAACACCGGGGAGCTGTTTTTT	CASSLGQGARNTGELFF
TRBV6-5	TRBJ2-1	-	TGTGCCAGCACCCGGGGGAGCACCTACAATGAGCAGTTCTTC	CASTRGSTYNEQFF
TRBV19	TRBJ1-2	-	TGTGCCAGTAGACATCAGCCAGAGGGCTATGGCTACACCTTC	CASRHQPEGYGYTF
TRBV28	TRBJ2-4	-	TGTGCCAGCAGTTTAAACTCCGGGGGAAACATTCAGTACTTC	CASSLNSGGNIQYF
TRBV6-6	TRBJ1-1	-	TGTGCCAGCAGTTACTCACTGGTGAGCACTGAAGCTTTCTTT	CASSYSLVSTEAFF
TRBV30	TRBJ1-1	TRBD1	TGTGCCTGGAGTGATAGTCCCCAGGGGGACACTGAAGCTTTCTTT	CAWSDSPQGDTEAFF
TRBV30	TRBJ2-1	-	TGTGCCTGGGGGAGGAGCTCCTACAATGAGCAGTTCTTC	CAWGRSSYNEQFF
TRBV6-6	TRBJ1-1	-	TGTGCCAGCAGCCTGCGGCAGGGCCAACGAGCTTTCTTT	CASSLRQGQRAFF
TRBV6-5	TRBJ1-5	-	TGTGCCAGCAGTGAAAGTACAGGACCCCAGCCCCAGCATTTT	CASSESTGPQPQHF
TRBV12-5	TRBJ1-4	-	TGTGCTAGTGGTTTTGAGGTCCTTAATGAAAAACTGTTTTTT	CASGFEVLNEKLFF
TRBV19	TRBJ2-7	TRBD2	TGTGCCAGTAGTAACGGGGGGGAGCAGTACTTC	CASSNGGEQYF
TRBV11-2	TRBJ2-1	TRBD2	TGTGCCAGCAGCGAACTAGCGGGGGGGCAGCACAATGAGCAGTTCTTC	CASSELAGGQHNEQFF
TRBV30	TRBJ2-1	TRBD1	TGTGCCTGGAGTGTGACAGGGGGCGAGTTCTTC	CAWSVTGGEFF
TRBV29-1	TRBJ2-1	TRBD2	TGCAGCGTGGGGACTAGTAGGAAGACCTACAATGAGCAGTTCTTC	CSVGTSRKTYNEQFF
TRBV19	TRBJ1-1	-	TGTGCCAGTAGTATGGGGGCACCGACTGAAGCTTTCTTT	CASSMGAPTEAFF
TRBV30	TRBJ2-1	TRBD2	TGTGCCTGGAGTTCCGGACTAGCTCGAGCAGGCGAGCAGTTCTTC	CAWSSGLARAGEQFF
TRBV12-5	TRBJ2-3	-	TGTGCTAGTGGCCCGCCCGCGGACATCGCGCAGTATTTT	CASGPPADIAQYF
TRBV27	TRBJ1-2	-	TGTGCCAGCAGTACCACGACCCCCGGGACACAAAACTATGGCTACACCTTC	CASSTTTPGTQNYGYTF
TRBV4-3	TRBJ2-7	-	TGCGCCAGCAGCCAAGAGTTGGGCACCTCCTTTGAGCAGTACTTC	CASSQELGTSFEQYF
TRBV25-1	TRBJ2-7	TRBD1	TGTGCCAGCAGTGGACAGGGGATTGGTGACGAGCAGTACTTC	CASSGQGIGDEQYF
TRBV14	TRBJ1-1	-	TGTGCCAGCAGCCCAGACAGTTTGATGAACACTGAAGCTTTCTTT	CASSPDSLMNTEAFF
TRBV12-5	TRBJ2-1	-	TGTGCTAGTGCCCTGGAGGCGGTTCACAATGAGCAGTTCTTC	CASALEAVHNEQFF
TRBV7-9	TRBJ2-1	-	TGTGCCAGCAGCTCGTCGGCGGATGAGCAGTTCTTC	CASSSSADEQFF
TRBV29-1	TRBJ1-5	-	TGCAGCGTTAAGGCAGGGGATCAGCCCCAGCATTTT	CSVKAGDQPQHF
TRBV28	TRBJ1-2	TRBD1	TGTGCCAGCAGTTCCTCCCGGGACAGGGTCGGGAAGCCCCATTATGGCTACACCTTC	CASSSSRDRVGKPHYGYTF
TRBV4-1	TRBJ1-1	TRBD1	TGCGCCAGCAGCCCAGGACAGGGCCTGAACACTGAAGCTTTCTTT	CASSPGQGLNTEAFF
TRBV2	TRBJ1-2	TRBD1	TGTGCCAGCATATGGTTACCGGGACAGGGGGCTATGGGCTACACCTTC	CASIWLPGQGAMGYTF
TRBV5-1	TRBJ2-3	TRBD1	TGCGCCAGCAGCCTACAGGGGGTGATCACAGATACGCAGTATTTT	CASSLQGVITDTQYF
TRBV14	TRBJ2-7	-	TGTGCCAGCAGCCAATCACGGGGGCAGGGGGGAGCCTACGAGCAGTACTTC	CASSQSRGQGGAYEQYF
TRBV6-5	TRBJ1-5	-	TGTGCCAGCAGTTCCCCCGGGCAGGGTGGCAATCAGCCCCAGCATTTT	CASSSPGQGGNQPQHF
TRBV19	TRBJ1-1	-	TGTGCCAGTAACGGCCGGGACAAGGGGCGTCTAGCTTTCTTT	CASNGRDKGRLAFF
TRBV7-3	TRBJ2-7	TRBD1	TGTGCCAGCAGCTTAGGACAGGGGGGATACGAGCAGTACTTC	CASSLGQGGYEQYF
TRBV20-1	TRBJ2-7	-	TGCAGTGCTAGGGCAAGTTACGAGCAGTACTTC	CSARASYEQYF
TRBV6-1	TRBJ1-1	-	TGTGCCAGCCTCTGGGTCGGGTTCAACACTGAAGCTTTCTTT	CASLWVGFNTEAFF
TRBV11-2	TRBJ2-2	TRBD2	TGTGCCAGCAGCCGCGGGGGTGCGAACACCGGGGAGCTGTTTTTT	CASSRGGANTGELFF
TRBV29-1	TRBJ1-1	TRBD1	TGCAGCGCCTCTCGGGACAGGGGAGGAACTGAAGCTTTCTTT	CSASRDRGGTEAFF
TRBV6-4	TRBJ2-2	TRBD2	TGTGCCAGCAGTAGCGGGGACACCGGGGAGCTGTTTTTT	CASSSGDTGELFF
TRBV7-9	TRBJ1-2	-	TGTGCCAGCAGCCGAGGGTCGCTCCTATATGGCTACACCTTC	CASSRGSLLYGYTF
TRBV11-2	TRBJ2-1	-	TGTGCCAGCAGCTTATCTCGCTACAATGAGCAGTTCTTC	CASSLSRYNEQFF
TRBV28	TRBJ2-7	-	TGTGCCAGCAGTTTTCAACAGGACCTCCCAGCGCAGTACTTC	CASSFQQDLPAQYF
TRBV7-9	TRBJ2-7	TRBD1	TGTGCCAGCAGCTTATCGGGGACAGGCTCCTACGAGCAGTACTTC	CASSLSGTGSYEQYF
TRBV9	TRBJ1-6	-	TGTGCCAGCAGCGTCGGGGTTATAGATTCACCCCTCCACTTT	CASSVGVIDSPLHF
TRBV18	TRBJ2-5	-	TGTGCCAGCTCACCACCGAAGGCGAGGGAAGAGACCCAGTACTTC	CASSPPKAREETQYF
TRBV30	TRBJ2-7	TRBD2	TGTGCCTGGAGTGGGGGACTAGCGGGGGGCTACGAGCAGTACTTC	CAWSGGLAGGYEQYF
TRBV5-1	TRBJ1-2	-	TGCGCCAGCAGCTTGGGGGCGTCTGATGGCTACACCTTC	CASSLGASDGYTF
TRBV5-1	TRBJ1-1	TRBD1	TGCGCCAGCAGCTTTCGAGGACAGGGAGGTATGAACACTGAAGCTTTCTTT	CASSFRGQGGMNTEAFF
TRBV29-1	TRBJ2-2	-	TGCATCATACAGCCGAACACCGGGGAGCTGTTTTTT	CIIQPNTGELFF
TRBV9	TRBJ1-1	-	TGTGCCAGCAGCCCCCGAAGACAGAAGAACACTGAAGCTTTCTTT	CASSPRRQKNTEAFF
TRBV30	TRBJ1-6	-	TGTGCCTGGAGTGTCGGGGGGGACTCACCCCTCCACTTT	CAWSVGGDSPLHF